A single sample gave rise to the 30 T cell receptor beta chains below, sequenced in a study of blood T cell repertoires in COVID-19. Sequenced by immunoSEQ multiplex PCR; TCRdb stores in-frame clones only, minus some. The sample includes roughly 150,000 clones, approximately 85% of them seen just once. The sample consisted of peripheral blood. The receptor set was obtained from a woman of 80 years or more with COVID-19, enrolled during active disease.

The chain uses TRBV6-2 or TRBV6-3 and TRBJ2-1, with 8 bases aligning to TRBD2. J gave up 6 bases and V 5 bases, and 3 bases lay outside the gene matches. Per the germline V gene, CDR1 is MNHEY and CDR2 is SVGEGT. There are 13 residues in the CDR3. The CDR3 loop is CASSRGGPNEQFF. DNA for the CDR3: TGTGCCAGCAGTCGGGGGGGTCCCAATGAGCAGTTCTTC.

The V call is TRBV18, the J call TRBJ2-7; D is undetermined. This CDR3 region has 16 residues. Trimming took 2 bases from V and 0 from J, leaving 14 bases between them. Germline V gives CDR1 KGHSH, CDR2 LQKENI. CDR3 nucleotides: TGTGCCAGCTCACCATTTCGAACCTCCAGCTCCTACGAGCAGTACTTC. This encodes CASSPFRTSSSYEQYF.

The rearrangement joins TRBV11-2 to TRBJ2-1; D not resolved. CDR3 length equals 14 residues. Germline-derived CDR1 and CDR2 are SGHAT and FQNNGV. Trimming cost V 6 bases and J 5 bases, with 14 bases left between them. The CDR3: CASRTELPNNEQFF. CDR3 sequence (DNA): TGTGCCAGCAGAACCGAACTGCCCAACAATGAGCAGTTCTTC.

The V and J genes are TRBV9 and TRBJ2-1, with 11 bases matching TRBD2. CDR3 length: 14 residues. CDR1 and CDR2 from the germline V gene are SGDLS and YYNGEE. The trim removed 0 bases at V and 14 bases at J, leaving 7 bases unmatched. CDR3 residues: CASSVGIAGGEEFF. CDR3 DNA: TGTGCCAGCAGCGTAGGTATAGCGGGAGGGGAGGAGTTCTTC. The complete variable domain, with remaining parts taken from reference TRBV9 and TRBJ2-1, reads DSGVTQTPKHLITATGQRVTLRCSPRSGDLSVYWYQQSLDQGLQFLIQYYNGEERAKGNILERFSAQQFPDLHSELNLSSLELGDSALYFCASSVGIAGGEEFFGPGTRLTVL.

V gene TRBV7-9 combines with J gene TRBJ1-1; D uncertain. The CDR3 is made up of 15 amino acids. Germline CDR1 reads SEHNR; CDR2 reads FQNEAQ (reference sequence). Trimming removed 0 bases at V and 1 base at J, with 9 bases between. In DNA, the CDR3 is TGTGCCAGCAGCTTAGCGAGACTAAAGAACACTGAAGCTTTCTTT. The encoded protein is CASSLARLKNTEAFF. The variable domain in full, with the rest retrieved from reference TRBV7-9 and TRBJ1-1, is DTGVSQNPRHKITKRGQNVTFRCDPISEHNRLYWYRQTLGQGPEFLTYFQNEAQLEKSRLLSDRFSAERPKGSFSTLEIQRTEQGDSAMYLCASSLARLKNTEAFFGQGTRLTVV.

The chain couples TRBV4-1 to TRBJ1-1; D ambiguous. Germline CDR1 reads MGHRA; CDR2 reads YSYEKL. The CDR3 is 14 amino acids. V was clipped by 4 bases and J by 2 bases, with 11 bases between them. The DNA of the CDR3 is TGCGCCAGCAGCCCAGCAGGAACAAACACTGAAGCTTTCTTT. Amino acid sequence: CASSPAGTNTEAFF.

This chain links TRBV29-1 with TRBJ1-1; possibly TRBD1 for D (5 bases). V lost 7 bases and J 4 bases, leaving 19 bases between the germline ends. The germline CDR1 and CDR2 sequences are SQVTM and ANQGSEA. This CDR3 is 14 amino acids long. CDR3 protein: CSGGRREGSTEAFF. For the CDR3, the DNA is TGCAGCGGGGGGAGGAGGGAGGGAAGCACTGAAGCTTTCTTT.

The rearrangement joins TRBV12-5 to TRBJ1-1, with 7 nucleotides matching TRBD1. The CDR3 loop spans 14 amino acids. Trimming took 5 bases from V and 5 from J; bases not matched to a gene: 8. The V gene's germline CDR1 is LGHNT and CDR2 FRNRAP. The CDR3 region has the DNA TGTGCTAGTGGTCCGGGACAGTCCAGGACTGAAGCTTTCTTT. Translated: CASGPGQSRTEAFF. The full variable domain, completed using reference TRBV12-5 and TRBJ1-1, is DARVTQTPRHKVTEMGQEVTMRCQPILGHNTVFWYRQTMMQGLELLAYFRNRAPLDDSGMPKDRFSAEMPDATLATLKIQPSEPRDSAVYFCASGPGQSRTEAFFGQGTRLTVV.

The V gene is TRBV7-2, the J gene TRBJ2-2, with TRBD1 matching 8 bases. CDR1 and CDR2 (germline): SGHTA, FQGNSA. This CDR3 comprises 16 residues. Germline trimming cut 6 bases from V and 4 bases from J; bases unmatched to any gene: 10. As DNA, the CDR3 is TGTGCCAGCAGATCGGCAGGGGGCCGGGGCACCGGGGAGCTGTTTTTT. Amino acid sequence: CASRSAGGRGTGELFF.

The chain carries TRBV19 and TRBJ2-5; 9 nucleotides agree with TRBD1. J lost 10 bases, V lost 6 bases, and 15 bases had no gene match. The CDR3 contains 15 residues. The germline CDR1 and CDR2 sequences are LNHDA and SQIVND (reference sequence). The CDR3 DNA reads TGTGCCAGTAGCCCCTGGGACAGGGCGCCCCTGGGCCAGTACTTC. This translates into CASSPWDRAPLGQYF.

The chain has TRBV28 and TRBJ2-7, with TRBD2 matching over 8 bases. The trim removed 7 bases at V and 7 bases at J, leaving 9 bases unmatched. Germline V gives CDR1 MDHEN, CDR2 SYDVKM. The length of the CDR3 is 13 residues. The chain's CDR3 is CASTRLAPLEQYF. In nucleotides, the CDR3 is TGTGCCAGCACCCGACTAGCGCCCTTAGAGCAGTACTTC.

This clone was seen just once. This chain links TRBV7-9 with TRBJ1-1, with D uncertain. V lost 3 bases and J lost 6, with 14 bases in between. Germline V gives CDR1 SEHNR, CDR2 FQNEAQ (reference sequence). The CDR3 sequence is 14 residues long. This CDR3 reads CASSFKGRGSEAFF. DNA for the CDR3: TGTGCCAGCAGCTTTAAAGGACGGGGTTCTGAAGCTTTCTTT.

The V gene is TRBV7-8, the J gene TRBJ1-4, with D hard to call. This CDR3 comprises 15 residues. From germline, CDR1 is SGHVS and CDR2 FQNEAQ. V was cut by 2 bases and J by 2 bases, with 9 bases left in between. The chain's CDR3 is CASSLTGPTNEKLFF. The CDR3 region has the DNA TGTGCCAGCAGCTTAACGGGTCCGACTAATGAAAAACTGTTTTTT.

This clone was detected once. The chain is built from TRBV27 and TRBJ2-7; TRBD1 agrees at 9 bases. Losses at the gene ends were 7 bases for V and 6 bases for J; bases not matched to a gene: 16. The germline V gene has CDR1 MNHEY and CDR2 SMNVEV (reference sequence). The CDR3 is 16 amino acids. Here the CDR3 reads CASKPPDRGRSGEQYF. In nucleotides, the CDR3 is TGTGCCAGCAAACCCCCAGACAGGGGGAGATCGGGCGAGCAGTACTTC.

The chain combines TRBV29-1 with TRBJ2-3; D might be TRBD1 (6 bases). The V end lost 8 bases, the J end lost 3 bases, and 18 bases lay between the germline ends. The germline CDR1 and CDR2 sequences are SQVTM and ANQGSEA. The CDR3 contains 14 residues. The CDR3 coding sequence is TGCAGCCTCGAGTCAGGGGATGGGACAGATACGCAGTATTTT. Protein: CSLESGDGTDTQYF.

In this sample, this clone turned up a few times. V and J are TRBV29-1 and TRBJ1-3; 8 nucleotides agree with TRBD1. This CDR3 has 13 amino acids. Germline V CDR1 and CDR2: SQVTM, ANQGSEA. V gave up 6 bases and J gave up 3 bases; unmatched junction bases: 4. In nucleotides, the CDR3 is TGCAGCGTCGATGGGACAGGTGGAAACACCATATATTTT. Translated, it gives CSVDGTGGNTIYF.

The chain employs TRBV10-2 and TRBJ2-5; 13 nucleotides align to TRBD2. Germline CDR1 and CDR2: WSHSY and SAAADI. The V and J ends lost 5 bases and 5 bases, in that order; junction bases with no gene match: 2. CDR3 length: 14 residues. The CDR3 loop is CASSTSGRGETQYF. The DNA for the CDR3 is TGCGCCAGCAGTACTAGCGGGAGGGGGGAGACCCAGTACTTC.

The genes are TRBV2 and TRBJ2-3; D gene unclear. Germline V gene data show CDR1 as SNHLY and CDR2 as FYNNEI. The CDR3 has 11 amino acids. Trimming took 8 bases from V and 6 from J, leaving 9 bases between them. CDR3 amino acids: CASWSGDTQYF. DNA of the CDR3: TGTGCCAGCTGGTCCGGGGATACGCAGTATTTT.

This clone was counted between two and nine times. The chain joins TRBV7-2 to TRBJ2-1; 7 nucleotides line up with TRBD2. V shed 0 bases and J 5 bases; nucleotides not matched to a gene: 7. CDR1 and CDR2 from the germline V gene are SGHTA and FQGNSA. This CDR3 spans 16 amino acids. The CDR3 spells CASSLAPWGGDNEQFF. DNA for the CDR3: TGTGCCAGCAGCTTAGCCCCGTGGGGGGGTGACAATGAGCAGTTCTTC.

The chain combines TRBV6-5 with TRBJ1-2, with D uncertain. This CDR3 region has 12 residues. Germline CDR1 and CDR2: MNHEY and SVGAGI. V shed 6 bases and J shed 6 bases, with 11 bases lying between them. The CDR3 nucleotides read TGTGCCAGCAGAGGAAGCGAGCATGGCTACACCTTC. As protein: CASRGSEHGYTF.

V gene TRBV6-5 combines with J gene TRBJ2-2, with a possible D match to TRBD2 (5 bases). The V gene's germline CDR1 is MNHEY and CDR2 SVGAGI. V lost 6 bases to trimming and J lost 5 bases, with 7 bases between them. The CDR3 extends over 12 amino acids. The CDR3 nucleotides are TGTGCCAGCAGGGAGGTGACCGGGGAGCTGTTTTTT. Translating it yields CASREVTGELFF.

V and J are TRBV19 and TRBJ1-4, with D unclear. V was trimmed by 5 bases and J by 0 bases, leaving 13 bases between them. The V gene's germline CDR1 is LNHDA and CDR2 SQIVND (reference sequence). CDR3 length equals 16 residues. As DNA, the CDR3 is TGTGCCAGTAGTTTCCAAGACTGGTCAACTAATGAAAAACTGTTTTTT. Translated: CASSFQDWSTNEKLFF.

This chain uses TRBV15 with TRBJ2-2, with D hard to call. CDR1 and CDR2 (germline): LNHNV, YYDKDF (reference sequence). This CDR3 contains 11 residues. V lost 1 base to trimming and J lost 9 bases, with 3 bases between them. Written as DNA, the CDR3 is TGTGCCACCAGCAGAGCTCGGGAGCTGTTTTTT. This codes for CATSRARELFF. Full variable domain (remainder filled in from reference TRBV15 and TRBJ2-2): DAMVIQNPRYQVTQFGKPVTLSCSQTLNHNVMYWYQQKSSQAPKLLFHYYDKDFNNEADTPDNFQSRRPNTSFCFLDIRSPGLGDTAMYLCATSRARELFFGEGSRLTVL.

This chain joins TRBV2 and TRBJ2-3; 8 bases align to TRBD1. Germline V gene lookup returns CDR1 SNHLY and CDR2 FYNNEI. The length of the CDR3 is 14 residues. V was clipped by 8 bases and J by 0 bases; unmatched bases: 4. This chain's CDR3 is CASLQGGSTDTQYF. The CDR3 DNA is TGTGCCAGCCTACAGGGGGGTAGCACAGATACGCAGTATTTT.

The rearrangement links TRBV21-1 to TRBJ2-3; the table's D call TRBD1 went unverified against the DNA. TRBV21-1 is described as a pseudogene. This CDR3 contains 16 residues. Written as DNA, the CDR3 is TGTGCCAGCAGCACCCCCTCAAGGGGGCGCACAGATACGCAGTATTTT. The encoded protein is CASSTPSRGRTDTQYF.

The genes are TRBV7-6 and TRBJ2-1; 7 bases agree with TRBD1. Germline V CDR1 and CDR2: SGHVS, FNYEAQ. V shed 2 bases and J 4 bases; nucleotides not matched to a gene: 8. The CDR3 length is 16 residues. This chain's CDR3 is CASSLNRQGRYNEQFF. CDR3 bases: TGTGCCAGCAGCTTAAACCGACAGGGAAGGTACAATGAGCAGTTCTTC. Full variable domain (rest looked up from reference TRBV7-6 and TRBJ2-1): GAGVSQSPRYKVTKRGQDVALRCDPISGHVSLYWYRQALGQGPEFLTYFNYEAQQDKSGLPNDRFSAERPEGSISTLTIQRTEQRDSAMYRCASSLNRQGRYNEQFFGPGTRLTVL.

The J gene is TRBJ2-2, the V gene TRBV7-6; 7 bases fit TRBD2. CDR1 SGHVS and CDR2 FNYEAQ come from the germline V gene. With 2 bases clipped from V and 0 bases from J, the junction kept 6 bases outside the gene matches. The CDR3 length is 17 residues. CDR3 loop: CASSLMSSGTNTGELFF. CDR3 sequence (DNA): TGTGCCAGCAGCTTAATGTCAAGCGGGACGAACACCGGGGAGCTGTTTTTT.

The chain is built from TRBV4-1 and TRBJ2-7, with TRBD2 identical over 9 bases. This CDR3 has 16 residues. The V gene's germline CDR1 is MGHRA and CDR2 YSYEKL. The V and J ends lost 1 base and 2 bases, in that order; junction bases with no gene match: 6. CDR3 bases: TGCGCCAGCAGCCAAGCACCGACTAGCGGAACCTACGAGCAGTACTTC. Its translation: CASSQAPTSGTYEQYF.

The chain is built from TRBV2 and TRBJ1-6; tentative D call: TRBD1 (6 bases). V lost 3 bases to trimming and J lost 10 bases, with 10 bases between them. This CDR3 comprises 13 residues. CDR1 and CDR2 (germline): SNHLY, FYNNEI. DNA for the CDR3: TGTGCCAGCAGTGACAGGGGCCCATCACCCCTCCACTTT. Its protein product is CASSDRGPSPLHF.

This chain connects TRBV19 to TRBJ2-5; the D gene is possibly TRBD2 (5 bases). CDR1 and CDR2 from the germline V gene are LNHDA and SQIVND (reference sequence). The CDR3 totals 14 residues. The germline V and J ends were trimmed by 1 base and 5 bases, with 11 bases remaining between them. This chain's CDR3 is CASSIVGGGETQYF. The CDR3 nucleotides read TGTGCCAGTAGTATAGTGGGCGGCGGGGAGACCCAGTACTTC. The variable domain in full, completed from reference TRBV19 and TRBJ2-5, reads DGGITQSPKYLFRKEGQNVTLSCEQNLNHDAMYWYRQDPGQGLRLIYYSQIVNDFQKGDIAEGYSVSREKKESFPLTVTSAQKNPTAFYLCASSIVGGGETQYFGPGTRLLVL.